This entry features one TCR beta chain sequence. This CDR3 has 14 amino acids. The germline gives CDR1 SGHDT, CDR2 YYEEEE. With 4 bases clipped from V and 3 bases from J, the junction kept 3 bases outside the gene matches. Per-sample yields of isolated PBMCs were at least 6.5 million. These data come from a study of blood T cells in healthy people across ages. A second PCR, run for roughly 6 to 11 cycles, used a sample-barcoded 5' primer plus a J-beta primer mix. TCRdb re-called the 5' RACE reads through MiXCR, storing one row per CDR3 protein. The table includes fewer than 900,000 distinct CDR3 sequences, 30% to 45% detected once.

The chain joins TRBV5-6 to TRBJ1-2, with 10 nucleotides matching TRBD1. Sequencing was carried out using blood. The receptor comes from a young man in good health. The CDR3 DNA sequence: TGTGCCAGCAGCATTGACAGGGGGCACTATGGCTACACCTTC. Protein product: CASSIDRGHYGYTF. Together with reference TRBV5-6 and TRBJ1-2, the CDR3 gives the full variable domain: DAGVTQSPTHLIKTRGQQVTLRCSPKSGHDTVSWYQQALGQGPQFIFQYYEEEERQRGNFPDRFSGHQFPNYSSELNVNALLLGDSALYLCASSIDRGHYGYTFGSGTRLTVV.